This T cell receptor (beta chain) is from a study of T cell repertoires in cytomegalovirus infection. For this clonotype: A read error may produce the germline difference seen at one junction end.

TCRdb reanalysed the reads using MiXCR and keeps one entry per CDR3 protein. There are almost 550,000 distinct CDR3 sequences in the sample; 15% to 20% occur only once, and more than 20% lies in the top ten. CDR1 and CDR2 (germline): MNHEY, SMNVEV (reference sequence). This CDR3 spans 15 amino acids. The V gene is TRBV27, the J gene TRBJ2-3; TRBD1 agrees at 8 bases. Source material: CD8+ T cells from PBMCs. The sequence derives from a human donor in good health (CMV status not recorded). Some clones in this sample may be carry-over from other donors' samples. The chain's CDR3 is CASSPRDRITDTQYF. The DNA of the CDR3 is TGCGCCAGCAGTCCGAGGGACAGGATCACAGATACGCAGTATTTT.